The 25 T cell receptor beta chains listed next were all sequenced from one sample in a study of low-dose radiotherapy and immunotherapy resistance in tumors. Gene-specific TRAV and TRBV primers were used for first-strand cDNA, covering alpha and beta chains. Amplification, which lasted roughly 20 PCR cycles, used a constant-region primer and V-primer adapter to amplify TCRs. TCRdb independently ran MiXCR on the reads; one entry per CDR3 protein. The profile covers about 15,000 distinct CDR3 sequences, with roughly 52% appearing a single time and 3% to 4% taken by the ten largest. These receptors came from a human donor with advanced metastatic prostate, ovarian, gallbladder or colorectal cancer (not recorded which). This table probably holds off-target reads from a library built for another chain.

The V gene is TRBV20-1, the J gene TRBJ2-3; TRBD2 matches at 8 bases. CDR3 length: 15 residues. Germline lookup yields CDR1 DFQATT and CDR2 SNEGSKA (reference sequence). J was trimmed by 2 bases and V by 6 bases; bases with no gene match: 10. As DNA, the CDR3 is TGCAGTGCCCCCACTTTAGCGGGGTACACAGATACGCAGTATTTT. Amino acids: CSAPTLAGYTDTQYF.

This clonotype was seen a handful of times. The V gene is TRBV13, the J gene TRBJ2-7; D gene unclear. V was shortened by 5 bases and J by 7 bases, with 9 bases between the two germline ends. Germline-derived CDR1 and CDR2 are PRHDT and FYEKMQ (reference sequence). The CDR3 consists of 11 residues. CDR3 protein: CASSIYGEQYF. Here the CDR3 DNA reads TGTGCCAGCAGCATCTATGGAGAGCAGTACTTC.

This chain joins TRBV11-2 and TRBJ2-1; no reliable D call. V was pared by 4 bases and J by 7 bases, with 14 bases between. Germline assignment: CDR1 SGHAT and CDR2 FQNNGV. This CDR3 comprises 14 residues. The CDR3 nucleotides read TGTGCCAGCAGCTCGGCCTCGCCGTTGAATGAGCAGTTCTTC. This gives the protein CASSSASPLNEQFF.

This clonotype occurred a few times. The V call is TRBV5-1, the J call TRBJ2-7; no firm D call. The CDR3 extends over 13 amino acids. Trimming removed 6 bases from V and 0 bases from J, with 10 bases in between. Germline CDR1 SGHRS, CDR2 YFSETQ. CDR3 in DNA: TGCGCCAGCACCAACGGCATCTCCTACGAGCAGTACTTC. Amino acids: CASTNGISYEQYF.

V is TRBV6-2 or TRBV6-3 and J is TRBJ2-5; either TRBD1 or TRBD2 may fit D (5 bases each). V lost 6 bases to trimming and J lost 2 bases, with 19 bases between them. The CDR3 extends over 16 amino acids. Germline V lookup: CDR1 MNHEY, CDR2 SVGEGT. DNA for the CDR3: TGTGCCAGCAGCCCCAAGGGACCTCGCAAACAAGAGACCCAGTACTTC. Amino acids: CASSPKGPRKQETQYF.

V is TRBV11-2 and J is TRBJ2-7; perhaps TRBD1 as D (6 bases). Germline CDR1 SGHAT, CDR2 FQNNGV. The CDR3 is made up of 14 amino acids. V lost 5 bases and J 3 bases, leaving 14 bases between the germline ends. This chain's CDR3 is CASSPLTGVYEQYF. CDR3 nucleotides: TGTGCCAGCAGCCCCTTGACAGGTGTCTACGAGCAGTACTTC. The variable domain in full, with the rest retrieved from reference TRBV11-2 and TRBJ2-7, is EAGVAQSPRYKIIEKRQSVAFWCNPISGHATLYWYQQILGQGPKLLIQFQNNGVVDDSQLPKDRFSAERLKGVDSTLKIQPAKLEDSAVYLCASSPLTGVYEQYFGPGTRLTVT.

The chain recombines TRBV5-1 with TRBJ2-7, with 16 bases aligning to TRBD2. The CDR3 consists of 20 residues. Losses at the gene ends were 3 bases for V and 0 bases for J; bases not matched to a gene: 12. The germline CDR1 and CDR2 sequences are SGHRS and YFSETQ. The CDR3 loop is CASSSLYLGLAGGSSYEQYF. The CDR3 DNA is TGCGCCAGCAGCTCCCTTTACCTGGGACTAGCGGGGGGGAGCTCCTACGAGCAGTACTTC.

This sequence joins TRBV2 and TRBJ2-1; 8 positions agree with TRBD1. Germline V lookup: CDR1 SNHLY, CDR2 FYNNEI. This CDR3 is 14 amino acids long. Trimming at V came to 6 bases and at J to 8 bases, leaving 9 bases not matched to a gene. The CDR3 is CASRGRGLYDEQFF. The CDR3 DNA sequence: TGTGCCAGCAGGGGCAGGGGGCTTTACGATGAGCAGTTCTTC.

V gene TRBV10-3 combines with J gene TRBJ1-5, with TRBD1 matching 9 bases. Germline assignment: CDR1 ENHRY and CDR2 SYGVKD. The CDR3 covers 15 residues. V lost 4 bases and J lost 4; bases outside the gene matches: 5. CDR3 nucleotides: TGTGCCATCAGTGGCGGGACAGGGCATAATCAGCCCCAGCATTTT. Translating gives CAISGGTGHNQPQHF.

The chain has TRBV7-2 and TRBJ2-1; tentative D call: TRBD1 (5 bases). This CDR3 has 13 amino acids. Germline lookup yields CDR1 SGHTA and CDR2 FQGNSA. Trimming left V 5 bases short and J 6 bases short, with 11 bases between. The DNA for the CDR3 is TGTGCCAGCAGCCGTCAGGGATTCAATGAGCAGTTCTTC. Encoded protein: CASSRQGFNEQFF.

This clonotype turned up a few times. In DNA, the CDR3 is TGTGCCAGCACCATAGGGACAGGGGTTTACAATGAGCAGTTCTTC. Its protein product is CASTIGTGVYNEQFF. This chain links TRBV12-3 or TRBV12-4 with TRBJ2-1; 10 bases are a match to TRBD1. Losses at the gene ends were 7 bases for V and 4 bases for J; bases not matched to a gene: 7. The length of the CDR3 is 15 residues.

The gene calls are TRBV18 and TRBJ2-5; D remains unclear. Germline V gene data show CDR1 as KGHSH and CDR2 as LQKENI. This CDR3 spans 11 amino acids. Trimming stripped 6 bases from V and 0 bases from J, with 2 bases between. CDR3 sequence: CASSNQETQYF. The CDR3 DNA reads as TGTGCCAGCTCGAACCAAGAGACCCAGTACTTC.

The V and J genes are TRBV29-1 and TRBJ2-2, with TRBD1 identical over 7 bases. With V trimmed by 4 bases and J by 5 bases, 7 bases remained unmatched. CDR1 and CDR2 (germline): SQVTM, ANQGSEA. The CDR3 spans 14 residues. CDR3 residues: CSVGSRGRTGELFF. The CDR3 DNA reads as TGCAGCGTTGGATCAAGGGGGCGGACCGGGGAGCTGTTTTTT.

The rearrangement uses TRBV12-3 or TRBV12-4 and TRBJ2-7; a possible D gene is TRBD1 (5 bases). The germline V and J ends were trimmed by 4 bases and 0 bases, with 10 bases remaining between them. The CDR3 loop spans 14 amino acids. The CDR3 DNA follows: TGTGCCAGCAGTTGGCAGGGAAGCTCCTACGAGCAGTACTTC. As protein: CASSWQGSSYEQYF.

This clonotype was detected only a few times. This chain connects TRBV10-1 to TRBJ2-2; D gene uncertain. Germline V lookup: CDR1 WNHNN, CDR2 SYGVQD (reference sequence). The V gene lost 7 bases and the J gene lost 6 bases, with 18 bases spanning the gap. CDR3 length equals 15 residues. DNA for the CDR3: TGCGCCAGCACTGATAGTCCCGGTGAGGCCGGGGAGCTGTTTTTT. This encodes CASTDSPGEAGELFF.

V gene TRBV6-2 or TRBV6-3 combines with J gene TRBJ2-6; D gene uncertain. V dropped 5 bases and J dropped 3 bases, with 11 bases sitting between them. Germline CDR1 MNHEY, CDR2 SVGEGT. This CDR3 comprises 15 residues. The CDR3 protein is CASSVWTGGANVLTF. The CDR3 DNA is TGTGCCAGCAGTGTTTGGACGGGTGGGGCCAACGTCCTGACTTTC.

This clonotype has a single count. This sequence joins TRBV19 and TRBJ2-7; D may be TRBD1 (6 bases). CDR3 length equals 15 residues. Per germline, CDR1 LNHDA and CDR2 SQIVND (reference sequence). Trimming removed 3 bases from V and 4 bases from J, with 16 bases in between. This CDR3 is CASSISDSVVYEQYF. Written as DNA, the CDR3 is TGTGCCAGTAGTATCTCGGACAGCGTCGTATACGAGCAGTACTTC.

The V and J genes are TRBV6-6 and TRBJ1-5; D unclear. The CDR3 consists of 14 residues. The germline V gene encodes CDR1 MNHNY and CDR2 SVGAGI (reference sequence). The germline V and J ends were trimmed by 2 bases and 5 bases, with 10 bases remaining between them. CDR3 sequence reads: CASSYPGRDQPQHF. The CDR3 DNA sequence: TGTGCCAGCAGTTACCCCGGGAGGGATCAGCCCCAGCATTTT.

This chain uses TRBV10-2 with TRBJ2-1, with 7 bases identical to TRBD1. The germline V gene has CDR1 WSHSY and CDR2 SAAADI. Trimming removed 3 bases from V and 8 bases from J; junction bases left unmatched: 13. The CDR3 extends over 16 amino acids. The CDR3 coding sequence is TGCGCCAGCAGTGACCCCGACAGGGCCCCCGGAGATGAGCAGTTCTTC. Encoded protein: CASSDPDRAPGDEQFF.

This clonotype has more than one count but fewer than ten. The genes are TRBV20-1 and TRBJ1-3; D uncertain. The germline V gene has CDR1 DFQATT and CDR2 SNEGSKA (reference sequence). The CDR3 is 13 residues long. Between the trimmed V and J ends, which lost 6 bases and 0 bases, there was a span of 9 bases. As DNA, the CDR3 is TGCAGTGCAATAAAGAACTCTGGAAACACCATATATTTT. It translates to CSAIKNSGNTIYF.

This clonotype was observed a handful of times. This chain connects TRBV28 to TRBJ2-5, with 7 bases that match TRBD1. The trim removed 3 bases at V and 1 base at J, leaving 5 bases unmatched. The germline V gene has CDR1 MDHEN and CDR2 SYDVKM. The CDR3 is made up of 15 amino acids. The CDR3 is CASSFPGQPQETQYF. CDR3 nucleotide sequence: TGTGCCAGCAGTTTTCCGGGACAGCCCCAAGAGACCCAGTACTTC.

The genes are TRBV6-1 and TRBJ2-3; D tentatively fits TRBD1 or TRBD2 (5 bases each). CDR3 length: 16 amino acids. Trimming removed 4 bases at V and 2 bases at J, with 16 bases between. Per germline, CDR1 MNHNS and CDR2 SASEGT. CDR3 residues: CASSARDLRTTDTQYF. CDR3 nucleotides: TGTGCCAGCAGTGCCCGGGACCTCCGAACCACAGATACGCAGTATTTT.

The chain recombines TRBV20-1 with TRBJ2-7; TRBD2 aligns across 8 bases. CDR3 size: 13 residues. The V and J ends lost 2 bases and 5 bases, in that order; junction bases with no gene match: 5. Germline loops: CDR1 DFQATT, CDR2 SNEGSKA (reference sequence). The CDR3 nucleotides are TGCAGTGCTAGATTAGCGGGATTCGACGAGCAGTACTTC. Its translation: CSARLAGFDEQYF.

V is TRBV6-1 and J is TRBJ2-3, with 12 bases lining up with TRBD1. The germline V gene has CDR1 MNHNS and CDR2 SASEGT. J gave up 5 bases and V 8 bases, and 2 bases lay outside the gene matches. CDR3 length: 13 amino acids. The CDR3 DNA reads as TGTGCCAGCGGGACAGGGGGCGAAGATACGCAGTATTTT. Its translation: CASGTGGEDTQYF.

A few counts support this clonotype. V and J are TRBV9 and TRBJ2-1; the D gene is possibly TRBD1 (5 bases). V dropped 3 bases and J dropped 4 bases, with 11 bases sitting between them. The CDR3 length is 14 residues. Germline V gene lookup returns CDR1 SGDLS and CDR2 YYNGEE. CDR3 sequence reads: CASSALPGYNEQFF. The CDR3 bases are TGTGCCAGCAGCGCCCTTCCAGGGTACAATGAGCAGTTCTTC.